This T cell receptor (beta chain) emerged from a study of T cell changes during pregnancy in multiple sclerosis. Only in-frame clones appear in the TCRdb table, and some are missing; sequencing was by immunoSEQ multiplex PCR. The sample consists of approximately 93,000 clones, 85% to 95% of them appearing once. CDR3 length equals 11 residues. The material sequenced was peripheral blood, taken before pregnancy. The rearrangement uses TRBV1 and TRBJ2-5; TRBD2 reflects the table's D call only, with no check against the DNA. TRBV1 is a listed pseudogene. The clonotype originates from a female donor with multiple sclerosis, enrolled in a pregnancy study. CDR3 DNA: TGCACCAGCAGCCTACAAGAGACCCAGTACTTC. Residues: CTSSLQETQYF.